The present T cell receptor (beta chain) was sequenced within a study of monozygotic twins with inflammatory bowel disease. CDR3 size: 13 residues. Germline assignment: CDR1 SGHTA and CDR2 FQGNSA. After re-calling the 5' RACE reads, TCRdb lists one entry per CDR3 protein, DNA absent. The table lists approximately 400,000 distinct CDR3 sequences. The receptor comes from a human donor with ulcerative colitis or Crohn's disease, or a healthy co-twin of an affected twin (not recorded which). This chain connects TRBV7-2 to TRBJ2-7; lacking DNA, the TRBD1 call made by TCRdb goes unchecked. Material for sequencing was blood. CDR3 in amino acids: CASSPRQNYEQYF.